This T cell receptor (beta chain) is from a study of blood T cell repertoires in COVID-19. Overall study: COVID-19 samples from acute and convalescent phases originated in the United States, Italy and Spain. T cells, B-cell-depleted T cells, or PBMCs supplied cDNA or gDNA.

Trimming at V came to 6 bases and at J to 4 bases, leaving 8 bases not matched to a gene. The CDR3 consists of 14 residues. Germline CDR1 SGHKS, CDR2 YYEKEE (reference sequence). As processed by the authors: Estimation of nucleated cell counts was performed using reference gene primer amplification. Profiling relied on immunoSEQ multiplex PCR, and the TCRdb table lists in-frame clones only, not all of them. V, J and clone size are those of that table, while D and trimming were read from the DNA. The table records nearly 250,000 clones, roughly 86% of them present only once. This receptor was obtained from a woman in her fifties or sixties who had recovered from COVID-19. Sequencing used peripheral blood. The chain links TRBV5-5 to TRBJ1-1, with 8 bases lining up with TRBD1. As DNA, the CDR3 is TGTGCCAGCATGCAGGGGGCTAGCGGCACTGAAGCTTTCTTT. Amino acid sequence: CASMQGASGTEAFF. Full variable domain (remainder filled in from reference TRBV5-5 and TRBJ1-1): DAGVTQSPTHLIKTRGQQVTLRCSPISGHKSVSWYQQVLGQGPQFIFQYYEKEERGRGNFPDRFSARQFPNYSSELNVNALLLGDSALYLCASMQGASGTEAFFGQGTRLTVV.